This TCR beta chain came from a study of CD8+CD57+ T cells in acquired aplastic anemia. For the study at large: DNA per sorted CD4+ or CD8+ sample ranged about 0.17 to 27.4 ug, averaging around 3.2 ug.

CDR3 and TCR beta VDJ profiling relied on a genomic DNA template. TCRdb itself ran the reads through MiXCR, one entry per CDR3 protein. Here the sample spans 400,000 to 450,000 distinct CDR3 sequences, around 68% being singletons. V was clipped by 3 bases and J by 2 bases, with 13 bases between them. The CDR3 length is 15 residues. Per the germline V gene, CDR1 is SGHRS and CDR2 is YFSETQ. This clonotype was seen many times. No antigen is known for it. Study results and caveats: Overlap between patients and controls comprised about 28 CD8+ CDR3 sequences.

This TCR was recovered from a human donor in good health, serving as a control. The specimen was sorted CD4+, CD8+, or CD8+CD57+ T cells (not recorded which) from PBMCs. The rearrangement uses TRBV5-1 and TRBJ2-3, with D perhaps TRBD2 (5 bases). For the CDR3, the DNA is TGCGCCAGCAGCTCCCGGAGCGGTGTCACAGATACGCAGTATTTT. The encoded protein is CASSSRSGVTDTQYF.